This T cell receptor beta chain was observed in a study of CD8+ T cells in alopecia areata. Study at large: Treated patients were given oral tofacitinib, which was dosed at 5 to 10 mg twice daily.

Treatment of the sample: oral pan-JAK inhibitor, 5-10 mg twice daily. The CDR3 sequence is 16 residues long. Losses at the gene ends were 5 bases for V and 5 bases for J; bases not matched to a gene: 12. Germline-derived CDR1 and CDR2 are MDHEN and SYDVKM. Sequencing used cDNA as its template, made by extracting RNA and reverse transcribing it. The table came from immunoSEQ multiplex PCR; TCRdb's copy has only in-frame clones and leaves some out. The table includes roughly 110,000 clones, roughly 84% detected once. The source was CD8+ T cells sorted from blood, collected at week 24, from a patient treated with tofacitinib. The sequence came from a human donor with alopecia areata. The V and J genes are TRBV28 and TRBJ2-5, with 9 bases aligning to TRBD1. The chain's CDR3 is CASSTIGTGSEETQYF. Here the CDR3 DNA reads TGTGCCAGCAGTACCATCGGGACAGGGAGCGAGGAGACCCAGTACTTC.